This T cell receptor (beta chain) is drawn from a study of T-cell reconstitution after alpha-beta-depleted transplantation in children. V was shortened by 3 bases and J by 7 bases, with 15 bases between the two germline ends. CDR3 length: 15 amino acids. The V gene's germline CDR1 is KGHDR and CDR2 SFDVKD. This clonotype appeared a few times. Unique molecular identifiers featured in how the TCRbeta library was prepared. TCRdb reprocessed the PCR reads with MiXCR, giving one entry per CDR3 protein. The sample has some 200,000 distinct CDR3 sequences; roughly 15% are singletons. This clonotype was sampled from a human donor who donated a stem cell graft to a child with acute lymphoblastic leukemia. The chain is built from TRBV24-1 and TRBJ2-1; a weak D match, TRBD1 (6 bases). Sequencing used PBMCs from the stem cell graft donor, obtained from the stem cell graft. Here the CDR3 reads CATSDPTKTGNEQFF. CDR3 bases: TGTGCCACCAGTGATCCCACCAAAACAGGGAATGAGCAGTTCTTC.